The next 21 T cell receptor beta chains were all read from a single sample in a study of blood T cell repertoires in COVID-19. Using immunoSEQ multiplex PCR, the repertoire was profiled, and TCRdb retains in-frame clones only, with some absent. Of some 150,000 clones listed, over 80% were seen once; the top ten hold roughly 3%. Material: peripheral blood. The receptors were sampled from a woman in her forties with active or convalescent COVID-19.

Concerning this clone itself: A much more abundant neighbour one base away suggests this may be a read error. Different DNA sequences within this sample yield the same CDR3. The chain couples TRBV27 to TRBJ1-5; 8 bases are shared with TRBD1. V was clipped by 4 bases and J by 7 bases; unmatched bases: 9. CDR1 and CDR2 from the germline V gene are MNHEY and SMNVEV (reference sequence). This CDR3 region has 15 residues. CDR3 coding DNA: TGTGCCAGCAGTTCCCAGGGACAGGCTGGGCAGCCCCAGCATTTT. Translating it yields CASSSQGQAGQPQHF.

The gene calls are TRBV7-9 and TRBJ1-2, with 11 bases fitting TRBD1. Trimming cost V 4 bases and J 2 bases; bases outside gene matches: 0. This CDR3 is 14 amino acids long. Germline-derived CDR1 and CDR2 are SEHNR and FQNEAQ (reference sequence). CDR3 sequence (DNA): TGTGCCAGCAGCTGGACAGGGGGCAACTATGGCTACACCTTC. Amino acid sequence: CASSWTGGNYGYTF. Full variable domain (remainder filled in from reference TRBV7-9 and TRBJ1-2): DTGVSQNPRHKITKRGQNVTFRCDPISEHNRLYWYRQTLGQGPEFLTYFQNEAQLEKSRLLSDRFSAERPKGSFSTLEIQRTEQGDSAMYLCASSWTGGNYGYTFGSGTRLTVV.

There are a few counts of this clone. This CDR3 reads CASSQVRRSGYTF. In DNA, the CDR3 is TGTGCCAGCAGCCAAGTAAGGCGGAGTGGCTACACCTTC. The chain links TRBV3-1 (or the pseudogene TRBV3-2) to TRBJ1-2; no definite D call. V was trimmed by 1 base and J by 7 bases, leaving 10 bases between them. Germline assignment: CDR1 LGHDT and CDR2 YNNKEL (reference sequence). This CDR3 has 13 amino acids.

This chain connects TRBV24-1 to TRBJ2-7; TRBD1 matches 10 bases. This CDR3 spans 15 amino acids. Germline V gene sequence: CDR1 KGHDR, CDR2 SFDVKD. The V segment lost 3 bases and the J segment 3 bases; nucleotides outside the gene matches: 4. The CDR3 nucleotides are TGTGCCACCAGTGATGATGGACAGGGGGTCTACGAGCAGTACTTC. As protein: CATSDDGQGVYEQYF.

V is TRBV10-2 and J is TRBJ2-2, with D maybe TRBD1 (5 bases). The CDR3 is 13 residues long. Germline values: CDR1 WSHSY, CDR2 SAAADI. V shed 6 bases and J shed 4 bases, with 9 bases lying between them. This CDR3 reads CASRDIGTGELFF. DNA for the CDR3: TGCGCCAGCAGGGACATCGGCACCGGGGAGCTGTTTTTT.

This chain connects TRBV5-1 to TRBJ1-1; D may be TRBD1 (5 bases). In germline, CDR1 is SGHRS, CDR2 YFSETQ. V lost 0 bases and J lost 0, with 9 bases in between. The CDR3 covers 15 residues. CDR3 in DNA: TGCGCCAGCAGCTTGGGTGGGGGGATGAACACTGAAGCTTTCTTT. Its protein product is CASSLGGGMNTEAFF.

The rearrangement joins TRBV2 to TRBJ1-5; 7 bases are a match to TRBD1. CDR3 length: 15 amino acids. J was trimmed by 0 bases and V by 6 bases; bases with no gene match: 5. The germline CDR1 and CDR2 sequences are SNHLY and FYNNEI. Here the CDR3 reads CASSRQGASNQPQHF. The DNA of the CDR3 is TGTGCCAGCAGCCGACAGGGAGCTAGCAATCAGCCCCAGCATTTT.

The chain uses TRBV7-9 and TRBJ2-7, with D possibly matching TRBD1 (7 bases). Germline V gives CDR1 SEHNR, CDR2 FQNEAQ (reference sequence). V shed 8 bases and J shed 7 bases, with 21 bases lying between them. This CDR3 comprises 14 residues. CDR3 DNA sequence: TGTGCCAGCGGTGCACCGACAGGGCGGGGTGAGCAGTACTTC. Encoded protein: CASGAPTGRGEQYF.

The chain uses TRBV6-5 and TRBJ1-5; D may be TRBD1 (5 bases). Trimming took off 7 bases at V and 0 bases at J, with 10 bases between the two ends. The CDR3 is 14 amino acids. CDR1 is MNHEY, CDR2 SVGAGI, per germline. CDR3 in amino acids: CASTDRYSNQPQHF. In DNA, the CDR3 is TGTGCCAGCACCGACAGATATAGCAATCAGCCCCAGCATTTT.

The chain has TRBV28 and TRBJ2-1, with 7 bases lining up with TRBD2. V dropped 5 bases and J dropped 8; count of bases not matched to a gene: 9. Per the germline V gene, CDR1 is MDHEN and CDR2 is SYDVKM. The CDR3 is made up of 14 amino acids. CDR3: CASSLRRGRDEQFF. CDR3 DNA sequence: TGTGCCAGCAGTCTGCGCCGGGGGAGGGATGAGCAGTTCTTC. The variable domain in full, completed from reference TRBV28 and TRBJ2-1, reads DVKVTQSSRYLVKRTGEKVFLECVQDMDHENMFWYRQDPGLGLRLIYFSYDVKMKEKGDIPEGYSVSREKKERFSLILESASTNQTSMYLCASSLRRGRDEQFFGPGTRLTVL.

The genes are TRBV3-1 (or the pseudogene TRBV3-2) and TRBJ1-1; a weak D match, TRBD1 (5 bases). Between the trimmed V and J ends, which lost 3 bases and 5 bases, there was a span of 10 bases. Germline V gene data show CDR1 as LGHDT and CDR2 as YNNKEL (reference sequence). The CDR3 is 13 residues long. The CDR3 loop is CASSHEGRTEAFF. CDR3 in DNA: TGTGCCAGCAGCCATGAGGGGAGGACTGAAGCTTTCTTT.

This chain links TRBV11-2 with TRBJ1-1; 7 nucleotides match TRBD1. Germline CDR1 is SGHAT and CDR2 is FQNNGV. J gave up 4 bases and V 6 bases, and 2 bases lay outside the gene matches. CDR3 length: 12 amino acids. The CDR3 is CASRRQGTEAFF. The CDR3 DNA follows: TGTGCCAGCAGGAGACAGGGCACTGAAGCTTTCTTT.

In DNA, the CDR3 is TGCGCCAGCAGCTTGTCCCCCACAGGGACCTCGATGGGGACCCAGTACTTC. Its translation: CASSLSPTGTSMGTQYF. V gene TRBV5-1 combines with J gene TRBJ2-5; tentative D call: TRBD1 (6 bases). CDR3 length: 17 residues. Germline CDR1 reads SGHRS; CDR2 reads YFSETQ. V lost 1 base and J lost 7, with 23 bases in between.

This clone was seen a handful of times. The chain recombines TRBV11-3 with TRBJ2-2, with TRBD2 identical over 13 bases. This CDR3 has 15 amino acids. The V segment lost 4 bases and the J segment 9 bases; nucleotides outside the gene matches: 5. The germline CDR1 and CDR2 sequences are SGHNT and YENEEA. CDR3 in amino acids: CASSSRTSGSRELFF. The CDR3 nucleotides are TGTGCCAGCAGCTCCCGGACTAGCGGGAGCCGGGAGCTGTTTTTT.

The CDR3 reads CASKFRGSTEAFF. The CDR3 DNA is TGTGCCAGTAAATTCAGGGGCTCCACTGAAGCTTTCTTT. V gene TRBV19 combines with J gene TRBJ1-1, with TRBD1 as a possible D gene (6 bases). V lost 7 bases and J 4 bases, leaving 13 bases between the germline ends. This CDR3 spans 13 amino acids. Per germline, CDR1 LNHDA and CDR2 SQIVND (reference sequence).

The DNA of the CDR3 is TGTGCCACCAGCAGAGGGGGCCTTGGGGACACTGAAGCTTTCTTT. Amino acid sequence: CATSRGGLGDTEAFF. V usage is TRBV15 and J usage is TRBJ1-1; weak D call: TRBD1 (5 bases). The CDR3 spans 15 residues. Germline-derived CDR1 and CDR2 are LNHNV and YYDKDF (reference sequence). Trimming removed 1 base at V and 3 bases at J, with 12 bases between.

The V and J genes are TRBV6-5 and TRBJ2-1; 10 nucleotides agree with TRBD1. This CDR3 has 14 amino acids. Looked up from germline, CDR1 is MNHEY and CDR2 is SVGAGI. V dropped 6 bases and J dropped 9; count of bases not matched to a gene: 8. The CDR3 loop reads CASRTGTGATEQFF. The CDR3 bases are TGTGCCAGCAGAACCGGGACAGGGGCCACTGAGCAGTTCTTC.

The chain recombines TRBV27 with TRBJ1-3; D is ambiguous. The V end was cut by 3 bases, the J end by 3 bases, with 6 bases between. The CDR3 has 13 amino acids. In germline, CDR1 is MNHEY, CDR2 SMNVEV (reference sequence). The CDR3 sequence is CASSFADGNTIYF. The CDR3 coding sequence is TGTGCCAGCAGTTTTGCAGATGGAAACACCATATATTTT.

V usage is TRBV19 and J usage is TRBJ1-5, with D possibly being TRBD1 (6 bases). This CDR3 region has 13 residues. The V gene's germline CDR1 is LNHDA and CDR2 SQIVND (reference sequence). The V and J ends lost 5 bases and 7 bases respectively, with 12 bases between them. The CDR3 sequence: CASSASGGQPQHF. The CDR3 DNA sequence: TGTGCCAGTAGTGCGAGCGGGGGCCAGCCCCAGCATTTT.

This clone occurred once. V and J are TRBV12-3 or TRBV12-4 and TRBJ2-3, with D tentatively TRBD1 (6 bases). Trimming cost V 4 bases and J 14 bases, with 16 bases left between them. The CDR3 is made up of 12 amino acids. For the CDR3, the DNA is TGTGCCAGCAGTTCCTGGACAGCCCAGGGGTATTTT. Its protein product is CASSSWTAQGYF.

The V and J genes are TRBV19 and TRBJ1-2; D gene ambiguous. Germline CDR1 reads LNHDA; CDR2 reads SQIVND (reference sequence). With 4 bases removed from V and 3 bases from J, the gap between germline ends came to 9 bases. CDR3 length: 13 amino acids. CDR3 bases: TGTGCCAGTAGTAGGTCCGGGGACTATGGCTACACCTTC. It encodes CASSRSGDYGYTF.